This T cell receptor beta chain stems from a study of T cell changes during pregnancy in multiple sclerosis. Repertoires were generated with immunoSEQ multiplex PCR, while TCRdb's copy carries only in-frame clones and drops some. This table holds 90,000 to 150,000 clones, around 93% found once. The V gene end was trimmed by 4 bases and the J gene end by 5 bases; junction bases not matched to a gene: 7. The germline CDR1 and CDR2 sequences are SGHDN and FVKESK. This CDR3 has 15 amino acids. This TCR came from a female donor with multiple sclerosis, enrolled in a pregnancy study. This chain links TRBV14 with TRBJ2-5; 10 nucleotides align to TRBD1. Sequenced material: peripheral blood, taken before pregnancy. This CDR3 is CASSRLGDRGETQYF. The CDR3, as DNA: TGTGCCAGCAGCCGTTTAGGGGACAGGGGTGAGACCCAGTACTTC. The entire variable domain, with the rest obtained from reference TRBV14 and TRBJ2-5, is as follows: EAGVTQFPSHSVIEKGQTVTLRCDPISGHDNLYWYRRVMGKEIKFLLHFVKESKQDESGMPNNRFLAERTGGTYSTLKVQPAELEDSGVYFCASSRLGDRGETQYFGPGTRLLVL.